This is a list of T cell receptor beta chains from one sample in a study of spatial heterogeneity in lung cancer. TCRdb re-derived calls from the 5' RACE reads in MiXCR, one entry per CDR3 protein. The sample lists roughly 39,000 distinct CDR3 sequences; over 6.5% were seen once. Here the sequenced sample was PBMCs, taken at surgery. These receptors were obtained from a female donor with early-stage non-small cell lung cancer. Each CDR3 is given with its conserved first and last residue. Fields, in order: J gene, clone size, D gene, V gene, CDR3 length, CDR3 protein, CDR3 DNA. D genes are given only for firm matches. Size values are once, few and many counts, or a class for expanded clones, and some rows have none.

j_gene: TRBJ1-1
abundance: many
d_gene: TRBD1
v_gene: TRBV18
len: 17
CDR3aa: CASSPFPLGTVNTEAFF
CDR3nt: TGTGCCAGCTCACCATTCCCCTTAGGGACAGTGAACACTGAAGCTTTCTTT

j_gene: TRBJ2-2
abundance: many
d_gene: TRBD2
v_gene: TRBV9
len: 17
CDR3aa: CASRPTSGGSNTGELFF
CDR3nt: TGTGCCAGCAGGCCCACTAGCGGGGGGTCGAACACCGGGGAGCTGTTTTTT

j_gene: TRBJ1-5
abundance: .
d_gene: .
v_gene: TRBV6-2/TRBV6-3
len: 16
CDR3aa: CASSYGGSRTNQPQHF
CDR3nt: TGTGCCAGCAGTTACGGGGGCAGCCGTACGAATCAGCCCCAGCATTTT

j_gene: TRBJ2-1
abundance: many
d_gene: .
v_gene: TRBV7-2
len: 14
CDR3aa: CASSLEPISGEQFF
CDR3nt: TGTGCCAGCAGCTTAGAACCCATTAGCGGAGAGCAGTTCTTC

j_gene: TRBJ1-5
abundance: .
d_gene: .
v_gene: TRBV12-3/TRBV12-4
len: 15
CDR3aa: CASSPDGRINQPQHF
CDR3nt: TGTGCCAGCAGTCCTGACGGTCGGATCAATCAGCCCCAGCATTTT

j_gene: TRBJ1-5
abundance: many
d_gene: .
v_gene: TRBV5-1
len: 17
CDR3aa: CASSLGNGAEVNQPQHF
CDR3nt: TGCGCCAGCAGCTTGGGGAATGGGGCGGAGGTCAATCAGCCCCAGCATTTT

j_gene: TRBJ2-7
abundance: few
d_gene: .
v_gene: TRBV5-6
len: 13
CDR3aa: CASSLGRAYEQYF
CDR3nt: TGTGCCAGCAGCTTGGGCAGGGCCTACGAGCAGTACTTC

j_gene: TRBJ1-2
abundance: .
d_gene: .
v_gene: TRBV3-1
len: 10
CDR3aa: CASSQETLTF
CDR3nt: TGTGCCAGCAGCCAAGAAACACTCACCTTC

j_gene: TRBJ2-4
abundance: many
d_gene: .
v_gene: TRBV18
len: 13
CDR3aa: CASSGQAKNIQYF
CDR3nt: TGTGCCAGCTCTGGACAAGCCAAAAACATTCAGTACTTC

j_gene: TRBJ1-1
abundance: many
d_gene: TRBD1
v_gene: TRBV7-9
len: 14
CDR3aa: CASSLDGTGTEAFF
CDR3nt: TGTGCCAGCAGCTTAGATGGGACAGGAACTGAAGCTTTCTTT

j_gene: TRBJ1-1
abundance: many
d_gene: .
v_gene: TRBV6-5
len: 12
CDR3aa: CASSHRRDEAFF
CDR3nt: TGTGCCAGCAGCCACAGACGGGATGAAGCTTTCTTT

j_gene: TRBJ2-7
abundance: many
d_gene: .
v_gene: TRBV18
len: 15
CDR3aa: CASSLGPDLSYEQYF
CDR3nt: TGTGCCAGCTCCTTAGGTCCAGATCTCTCCTACGAGCAGTACTTC

j_gene: TRBJ1-5
abundance: many
d_gene: .
v_gene: TRBV5-5
len: 16
CDR3aa: CASSSGQLTQNQPQHF
CDR3nt: TGTGCCAGCAGCTCCGGACAGCTTACCCAAAATCAGCCCCAGCATTTT

j_gene: TRBJ1-4
abundance: many
d_gene: .
v_gene: TRBV29-1
len: 13
CDR3aa: CSVGGQPNEKLFF
CDR3nt: TGCAGCGTTGGAGGACAGCCGAATGAAAAACTGTTTTTT

j_gene: TRBJ2-7
abundance: .
d_gene: TRBD1
v_gene: TRBV12-3/TRBV12-4
len: 14
CDR3aa: CASSLPGGTYEQYF
CDR3nt: TGTGCCAGCAGTTTACCAGGGGGAACCTACGAGCAGTACTTC

j_gene: TRBJ1-2
abundance: many
d_gene: TRBD1
v_gene: TRBV7-3
len: 15
CDR3aa: CASSLTPGQGFGYTF
CDR3nt: TGTGCCAGCAGCTTAACCCCGGGACAGGGGTTTGGCTACACCTTC

j_gene: TRBJ1-2
abundance: few
d_gene: .
v_gene: TRBV7-2
len: 13
CDR3aa: CASSYQTYYGYTF
CDR3nt: TGTGCCAGCAGCTACCAGACCTACTATGGCTACACCTTC

j_gene: TRBJ2-5
abundance: many
d_gene: .
v_gene: TRBV5-1
len: 14
CDR3aa: CASSPVVYQETQYF
CDR3nt: TGCGCCAGCAGCCCCGTCGTGTACCAAGAGACCCAGTACTTC

j_gene: TRBJ1-2
abundance: many
d_gene: .
v_gene: TRBV10-3
len: 12
CDR3aa: CAIRDFEYGYTF
CDR3nt: TGTGCCATCAGGGATTTTGAGTATGGCTACACCTTC

j_gene: TRBJ1-5
abundance: few
d_gene: .
v_gene: TRBV5-1
len: 13
CDR3aa: CASRRGAGQPQHF
CDR3nt: TGCGCCAGCAGGCGGGGGGCCGGTCAGCCCCAGCATTTT

j_gene: TRBJ2-6
abundance: .
d_gene: .
v_gene: TRBV29-1
len: 13
CDR3aa: CSVDSSGANVLTF
CDR3nt: TGCAGCGTTGACAGCTCTGGGGCCAACGTCCTGACTTTC

j_gene: TRBJ1-5
abundance: few
d_gene: TRBD1
v_gene: TRBV5-6
len: 16
CDR3aa: CASSSKQQGWNQPQHF
CDR3nt: TGTGCCAGCAGCTCCAAACAACAGGGGTGGAATCAGCCCCAGCATTTT

j_gene: TRBJ2-5
abundance: many
d_gene: .
v_gene: TRBV12-3/TRBV12-4
len: 15
CDR3aa: CASTLEGLSGKTQYF
CDR3nt: TGTGCCAGCACCCTGGAAGGGCTGTCTGGGAAGACCCAGTACTTC

j_gene: TRBJ1-5
abundance: many
d_gene: .
v_gene: TRBV6-2/TRBV6-3
len: 15
CDR3aa: CASSYSKAGSQPQHF
CDR3nt: TGTGCCAGCAGTTACTCGAAGGCAGGGAGCCAGCCCCAGCATTTT

j_gene: TRBJ2-7
abundance: .
d_gene: .
v_gene: TRBV7-3
len: 13
CDR3aa: CASSPSGGNEQYF
CDR3nt: TGTGCCAGCAGCCCATCCGGGGGAAACGAGCAGTACTTC

j_gene: TRBJ1-3
abundance: many
d_gene: .
v_gene: TRBV10-2
len: 18
CDR3aa: CASAGPGDIDHSGNTIYF
CDR3nt: TGCGCCAGCGCTGGACCAGGGGACATAGATCACTCTGGAAACACCATATATTTT

j_gene: TRBJ2-1
abundance: .
d_gene: TRBD2
v_gene: TRBV12-3/TRBV12-4
len: 15
CDR3aa: CASSRTSGGHNEQFF
CDR3nt: TGTGCCAGCAGTCGGACTAGCGGGGGCCACAATGAGCAGTTCTTC

j_gene: TRBJ1-6
abundance: many
d_gene: TRBD1
v_gene: TRBV6-1
len: 15
CDR3aa: CASPDRANYNSPLHF
CDR3nt: TGTGCCAGCCCAGACAGGGCTAACTATAATTCACCCCTCCACTTT

j_gene: TRBJ1-1
abundance: .
d_gene: .
v_gene: TRBV20-1
len: 16
CDR3aa: CSARDTKETGGTEAFF
CDR3nt: TGCAGTGCTAGAGACACAAAAGAGACGGGGGGCACTGAAGCTTTCTTT

j_gene: TRBJ2-7
abundance: .
d_gene: TRBD1
v_gene: TRBV5-4
len: 15
CDR3aa: CASSLLSNRGREQYF
CDR3nt: TGTGCCAGCAGCTTGCTCTCCAACAGGGGGAGGGAGCAGTACTTC

j_gene: TRBJ1-4
abundance: .
d_gene: TRBD1
v_gene: TRBV7-9
len: 14
CDR3aa: CASSLRDRAGKLFF
CDR3nt: TGTGCCAGCAGCCTCCGGGACAGGGCCGGAAAACTGTTTTTT

j_gene: TRBJ2-1
abundance: many
d_gene: TRBD2
v_gene: TRBV3-1
len: 20
CDR3aa: CASSPQLAGAFRSIYNEQFF
CDR3nt: TGTGCCAGCAGCCCCCAACTAGCGGGGGCTTTTAGGTCCATTTACAATGAGCAGTTCTTC

j_gene: TRBJ2-5
abundance: many
d_gene: .
v_gene: TRBV5-6
len: 13
CDR3aa: CASSSGEGKTQYF
CDR3nt: TGTGCCAGCAGCTCGGGAGAGGGGAAGACCCAGTACTTC

j_gene: TRBJ1-4
abundance: .
d_gene: .
v_gene: TRBV10-3
len: 16
CDR3aa: CAISENPGLGSEKLFF
CDR3nt: TGTGCCATCAGTGAAAACCCAGGGTTGGGTAGTGAAAAACTGTTTTTT

j_gene: TRBJ2-6
abundance: many
d_gene: .
v_gene: TRBV3-1
len: 15
CDR3aa: CASSSTASGANVLTF
CDR3nt: TGTGCCAGCAGCTCGACAGCTTCAGGGGCCAACGTCCTGACTTTC

j_gene: TRBJ1-1
abundance: many
d_gene: TRBD1
v_gene: TRBV29-1
len: 13
CDR3aa: CSVDSAGGTEAFF
CDR3nt: TGCAGCGTTGATTCGGCAGGGGGGACTGAAGCTTTCTTT

j_gene: TRBJ1-3
abundance: many
d_gene: .
v_gene: TRBV6-1
len: 14
CDR3aa: CAIWTVSSGNTIYF
CDR3nt: TGTGCCATTTGGACTGTGAGCTCTGGAAACACCATATATTTT

j_gene: TRBJ2-3
abundance: many
d_gene: .
v_gene: TRBV10-2
len: 17
CDR3aa: CASSEVVASRGGDTQYF
CDR3nt: TGCGCCAGCAGTGAAGTAGTGGCTAGTAGGGGTGGAGATACGCAGTATTTT

j_gene: TRBJ2-7
abundance: many
d_gene: TRBD1
v_gene: TRBV6-1
len: 15
CDR3aa: CASSDMGQGLGEQYF
CDR3nt: TGTGCCAGCAGTGATATGGGACAGGGCTTGGGCGAGCAGTACTTC

j_gene: TRBJ2-1
abundance: .
d_gene: .
v_gene: TRBV15
len: 15
CDR3aa: CATSRDPGPKGEQFF
CDR3nt: TGTGCCACCAGCAGAGATCCCGGGCCGAAAGGGGAGCAGTTCTTC

j_gene: TRBJ1-6
abundance: few
d_gene: TRBD1
v_gene: TRBV3-1
len: 15
CDR3aa: CASSQVVTGNSPLHF
CDR3nt: TGTGCCAGCAGCCAAGTCGTGACAGGGAATTCACCCCTCCACTTT

j_gene: TRBJ1-3
abundance: few
d_gene: .
v_gene: TRBV5-1
len: 13
CDR3aa: CASSLEGPNTIYF
CDR3nt: TGCGCCAGCAGCTTAGAGGGACCAAACACCATATATTTT

j_gene: TRBJ2-7
abundance: many
d_gene: TRBD1
v_gene: TRBV18
len: 15
CDR3aa: CASSPYGDRVSEQYF
CDR3nt: TGTGCCAGCTCACCATATGGGGACAGGGTTAGCGAGCAGTACTTC

j_gene: TRBJ1-1
abundance: many
d_gene: .
v_gene: TRBV12-3/TRBV12-4
len: 11
CDR3aa: CASSRTVEAFF
CDR3nt: TGTGCCAGCAGTCGTACGGTTGAAGCTTTCTTT

j_gene: TRBJ1-4
abundance: many
d_gene: TRBD1
v_gene: TRBV29-1
len: 14
CDR3aa: CSVGQGAYSEKLFF
CDR3nt: TGCAGCGTTGGGCAGGGGGCGTACAGTGAAAAACTGTTTTTT

j_gene: TRBJ2-3
abundance: few
d_gene: .
v_gene: TRBV5-1
len: 13
CDR3aa: CASSVGHTDTQYF
CDR3nt: TGCGCCAGCAGCGTTGGACACACAGATACGCAGTATTTT

j_gene: TRBJ2-1
abundance: once
d_gene: .
v_gene: TRBV7-2
len: 15
CDR3aa: CASSLRLVLGNEQFF
CDR3nt: TGTGCCAGCAGCTTAAGGCTAGTCCTAGGCAATGAGCAGTTCTTC

j_gene: TRBJ2-7
abundance: many
d_gene: .
v_gene: TRBV11-2
len: 11
CDR3aa: CASSPVIGQYF
CDR3nt: TGTGCCAGCAGCCCCGTAATCGGGCAGTACTTC

j_gene: TRBJ2-1
abundance: few
d_gene: .
v_gene: TRBV11-3
len: 13
CDR3aa: CASSFGGGNEQFF
CDR3nt: TGTGCCAGCAGCTTTGGGGGAGGCAATGAGCAGTTCTTC

j_gene: TRBJ1-5
abundance: .
d_gene: .
v_gene: TRBV6-1
len: 13
CDR3aa: CASTRDRSGAQHF
CDR3nt: TGTGCCAGCACCCGGGACCGGTCTGGGGCCCAGCATTTT

j_gene: TRBJ2-1
abundance: .
d_gene: TRBD2
v_gene: TRBV19
len: 17
CDR3aa: CASRRTSGGTSYNEQFF
CDR3nt: TGTGCCAGTAGACGGACTAGCGGGGGAACGTCCTACAATGAGCAGTTCTTC

j_gene: TRBJ2-2
abundance: few
d_gene: .
v_gene: TRBV20-1
len: 16
CDR3aa: CSALNAGTSNTGELFF
CDR3nt: TGCAGTGCCTTGAATGCAGGGACCTCGAACACCGGGGAGCTGTTTTTT

j_gene: TRBJ1-5
abundance: .
d_gene: .
v_gene: TRBV2
len: 16
CDR3aa: CASSDRPYKGNQPQHF
CDR3nt: TGTGCCAGCAGCGATAGACCGTATAAGGGCAATCAGCCCCAGCATTTT

j_gene: TRBJ1-1
abundance: .
d_gene: .
v_gene: TRBV3-1
len: 17
CDR3aa: CASSLPGGTGKNTEAFF
CDR3nt: TGTGCCAGCAGCCTTCCGGGCGGTACAGGAAAGAACACTGAAGCTTTCTTT

j_gene: TRBJ1-5
abundance: many
d_gene: TRBD1
v_gene: TRBV6-2/TRBV6-3
len: 16
CDR3aa: CASSQRQGPISQPQHF
CDR3nt: TGTGCCAGCAGTCAGCGACAGGGGCCAATTAGTCAGCCCCAGCATTTT